This TCR beta chain was sequenced in a study of cytomegalovirus exposure and HLA in healthy donors. With regard to this clone: Its matching antigen is unknown.

Findings and limits, study-wide: A later analysis found common viral pathogens apparently linked to several of the most significant clusters.

V lost 3 bases to trimming and J lost 6 bases, with 18 bases between them. Germline V gene lookup returns CDR1 GTSNPN and CDR2 SVGIG (reference sequence). The CDR3 loop spans 15 amino acids. The PCR was carried out with 60 Vbeta primers and 13 Jbeta primers. Here immunoSEQ multiplex PCR was the method, and the copy in TCRdb shows in-frame clones only, minus some. The sample holds more than 100,000 clones, under 85% seen once. Regarding donors, all were healthy bone marrow donors. The chain carries TRBV30 and TRBJ1-5, with D perhaps TRBD1 (6 bases). The receptor was derived from a woman in her fifties or sixties in good health and CMV-seropositive. Sequencing used PBMCs. CDR3 sequence (DNA): TGTGCCTGGAGCCCTCTGGCAGGGGAGAGTCAGCCCCAGCATTTT. Residues: CAWSPLAGESQPQHF.